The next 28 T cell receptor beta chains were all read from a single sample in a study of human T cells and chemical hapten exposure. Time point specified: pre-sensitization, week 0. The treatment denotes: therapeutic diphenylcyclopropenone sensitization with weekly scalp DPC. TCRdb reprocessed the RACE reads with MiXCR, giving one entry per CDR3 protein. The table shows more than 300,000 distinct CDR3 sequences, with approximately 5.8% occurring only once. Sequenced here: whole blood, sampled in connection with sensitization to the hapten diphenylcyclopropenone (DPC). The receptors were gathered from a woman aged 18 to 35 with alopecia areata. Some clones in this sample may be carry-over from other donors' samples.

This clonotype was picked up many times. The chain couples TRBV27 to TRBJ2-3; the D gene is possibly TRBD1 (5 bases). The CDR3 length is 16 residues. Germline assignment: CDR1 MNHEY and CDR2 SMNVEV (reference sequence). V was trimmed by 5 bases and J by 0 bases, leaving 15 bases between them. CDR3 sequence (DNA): TGTGCCAGCAGTATAACAGGAGCCCCTAGCACAGATACGCAGTATTTT. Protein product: CASSITGAPSTDTQYF.

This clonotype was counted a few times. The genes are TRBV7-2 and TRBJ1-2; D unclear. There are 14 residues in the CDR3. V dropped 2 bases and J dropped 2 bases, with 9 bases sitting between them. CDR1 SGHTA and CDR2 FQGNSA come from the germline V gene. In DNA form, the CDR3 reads TGTGCCAGCAGCTTATTGTCCGGGAACTATGGCTACACCTTC. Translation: CASSLLSGNYGYTF.

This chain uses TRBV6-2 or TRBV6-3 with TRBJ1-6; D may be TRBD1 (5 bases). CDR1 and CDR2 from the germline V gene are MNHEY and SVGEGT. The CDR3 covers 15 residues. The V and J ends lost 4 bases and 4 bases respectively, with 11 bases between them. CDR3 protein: CASSSGQMYNSPLHF. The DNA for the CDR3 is TGTGCCAGCAGTTCGGGGCAAATGTATAATTCACCCCTCCACTTT.

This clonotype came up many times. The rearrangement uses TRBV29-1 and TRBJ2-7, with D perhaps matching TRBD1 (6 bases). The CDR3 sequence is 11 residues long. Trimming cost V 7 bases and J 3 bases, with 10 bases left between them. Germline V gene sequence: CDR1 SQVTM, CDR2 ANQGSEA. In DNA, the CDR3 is TGCAGCGCCCGGGACAACTACGAGCAGTACTTC. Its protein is CSARDNYEQYF.

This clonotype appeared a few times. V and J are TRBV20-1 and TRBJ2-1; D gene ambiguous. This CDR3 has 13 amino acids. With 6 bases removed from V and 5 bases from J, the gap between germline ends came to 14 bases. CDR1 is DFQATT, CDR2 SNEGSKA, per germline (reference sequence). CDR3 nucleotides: TGCAGTGCCCCATCCCGGGCTAACAATGAGCAGTTCTTC. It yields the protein CSAPSRANNEQFF.

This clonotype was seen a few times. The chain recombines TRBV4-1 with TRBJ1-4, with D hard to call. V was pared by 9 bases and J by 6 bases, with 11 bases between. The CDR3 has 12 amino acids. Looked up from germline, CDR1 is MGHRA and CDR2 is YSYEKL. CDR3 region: CASGKRYEKLFF. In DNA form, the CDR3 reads TGCGCCAGTGGGAAGCGGTATGAAAAACTGTTTTTT.

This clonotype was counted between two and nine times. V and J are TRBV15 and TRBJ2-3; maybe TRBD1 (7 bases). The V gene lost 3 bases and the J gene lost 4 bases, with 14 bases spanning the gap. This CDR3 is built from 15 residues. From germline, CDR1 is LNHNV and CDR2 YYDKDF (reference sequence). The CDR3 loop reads CATSRQGGLADTQYF. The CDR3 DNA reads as TGTGCCACCAGCAGGCAGGGGGGTTTGGCAGATACGCAGTATTTT.

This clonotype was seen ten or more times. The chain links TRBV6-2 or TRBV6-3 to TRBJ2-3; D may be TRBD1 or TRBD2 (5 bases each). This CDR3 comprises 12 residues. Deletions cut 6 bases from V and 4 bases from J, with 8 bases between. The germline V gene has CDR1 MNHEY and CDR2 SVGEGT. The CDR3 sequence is CASRSGPDTQYF. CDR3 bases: TGTGCCAGCAGGTCGGGGCCAGATACGCAGTATTTT.

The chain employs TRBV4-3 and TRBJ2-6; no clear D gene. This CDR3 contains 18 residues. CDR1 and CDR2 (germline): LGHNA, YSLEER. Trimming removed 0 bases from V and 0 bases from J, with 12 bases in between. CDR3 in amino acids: CASSQDWRGSSGANVLTF. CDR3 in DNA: TGCGCCAGCAGCCAAGATTGGCGCGGCAGCTCTGGGGCCAACGTCCTGACTTTC.

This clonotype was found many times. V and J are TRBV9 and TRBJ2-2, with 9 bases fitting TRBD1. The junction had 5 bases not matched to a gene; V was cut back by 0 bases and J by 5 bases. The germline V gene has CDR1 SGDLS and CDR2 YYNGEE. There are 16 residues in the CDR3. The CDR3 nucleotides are TGTGCCAGCAGCGTAGCTGGGACAGGGAGGACCGGGGAGCTGTTTTTT. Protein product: CASSVAGTGRTGELFF.

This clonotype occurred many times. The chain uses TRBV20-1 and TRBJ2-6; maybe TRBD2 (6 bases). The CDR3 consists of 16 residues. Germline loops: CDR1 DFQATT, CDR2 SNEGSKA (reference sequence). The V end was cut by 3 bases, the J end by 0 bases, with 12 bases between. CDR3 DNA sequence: TGCAGTGCTAGTCTTGCGGGGAGCTCTGGGGCCAACGTCCTGACTTTC. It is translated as CSASLAGSSGANVLTF.

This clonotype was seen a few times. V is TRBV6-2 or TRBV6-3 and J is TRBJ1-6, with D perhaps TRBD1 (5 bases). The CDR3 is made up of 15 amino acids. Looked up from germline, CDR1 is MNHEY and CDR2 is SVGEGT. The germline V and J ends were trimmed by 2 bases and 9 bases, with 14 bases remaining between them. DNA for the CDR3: TGTGCCAGCAGTTACAGGGGCCCTACAAGTTCACCCCTCCACTTT. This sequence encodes CASSYRGPTSSPLHF.

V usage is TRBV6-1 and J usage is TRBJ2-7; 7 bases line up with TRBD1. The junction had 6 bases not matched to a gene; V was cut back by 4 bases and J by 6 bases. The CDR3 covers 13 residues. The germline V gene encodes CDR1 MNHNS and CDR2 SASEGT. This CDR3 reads CASSADRVTEQYF. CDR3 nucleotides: TGTGCCAGCAGTGCAGACAGGGTAACCGAGCAGTACTTC.

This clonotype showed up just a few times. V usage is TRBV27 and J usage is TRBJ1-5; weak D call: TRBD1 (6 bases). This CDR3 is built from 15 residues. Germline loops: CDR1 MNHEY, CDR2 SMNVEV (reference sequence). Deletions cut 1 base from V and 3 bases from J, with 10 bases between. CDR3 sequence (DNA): TGTGCCAGCAGTTTATTCGGGACACTCAATCAGCCCCAGCATTTT. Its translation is CASSLFGTLNQPQHF.

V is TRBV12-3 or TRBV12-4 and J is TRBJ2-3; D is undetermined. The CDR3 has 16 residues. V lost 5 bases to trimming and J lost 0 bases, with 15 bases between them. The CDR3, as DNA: TGTGCCAGCAGTCTTTCAACAGATGTCAGCACAGATACGCAGTATTTT. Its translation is CASSLSTDVSTDTQYF.

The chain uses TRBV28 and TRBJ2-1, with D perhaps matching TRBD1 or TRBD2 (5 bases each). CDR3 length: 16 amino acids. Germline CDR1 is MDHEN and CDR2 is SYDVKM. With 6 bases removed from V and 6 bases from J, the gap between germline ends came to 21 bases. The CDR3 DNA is TGTGCCAGCAGCCACCCTGTGGGGGAACAACGCAATGAGCAGTTCTTC. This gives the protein CASSHPVGEQRNEQFF.

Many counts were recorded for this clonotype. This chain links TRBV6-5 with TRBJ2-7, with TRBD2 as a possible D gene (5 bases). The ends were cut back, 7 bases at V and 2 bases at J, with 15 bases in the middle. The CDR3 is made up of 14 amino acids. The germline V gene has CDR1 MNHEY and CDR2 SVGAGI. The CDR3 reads CASKGHPEAYEQYF. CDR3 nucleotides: TGTGCCAGCAAGGGCCACCCGGAGGCCTACGAGCAGTACTTC.

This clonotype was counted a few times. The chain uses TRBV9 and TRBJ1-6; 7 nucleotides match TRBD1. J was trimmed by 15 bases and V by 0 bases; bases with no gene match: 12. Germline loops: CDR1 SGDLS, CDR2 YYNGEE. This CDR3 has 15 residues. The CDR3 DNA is TGTGCCAGCAGCGTAGGAGACAGGGCCTTTCAGGGCCTCCACTTT. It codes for CASSVGDRAFQGLHF.

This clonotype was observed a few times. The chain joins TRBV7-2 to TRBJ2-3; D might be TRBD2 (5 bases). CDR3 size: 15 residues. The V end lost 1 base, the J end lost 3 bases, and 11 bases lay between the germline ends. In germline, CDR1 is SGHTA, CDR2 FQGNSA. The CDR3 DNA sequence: TGTGCCAGCAGCTTAGATGTTCGGGGAACAGATACGCAGTATTTT. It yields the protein CASSLDVRGTDTQYF. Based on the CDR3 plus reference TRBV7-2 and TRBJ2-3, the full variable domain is GAGVSQSPSNKVTEKGKDVELRCDPISGHTALYWYRQSLGQGLEFLIYFQGNSAPDKSGLPSDRFSAERTGGSVSTLTIQRTQQEDSAVYLCASSLDVRGTDTQYFGPGTRLTVL.

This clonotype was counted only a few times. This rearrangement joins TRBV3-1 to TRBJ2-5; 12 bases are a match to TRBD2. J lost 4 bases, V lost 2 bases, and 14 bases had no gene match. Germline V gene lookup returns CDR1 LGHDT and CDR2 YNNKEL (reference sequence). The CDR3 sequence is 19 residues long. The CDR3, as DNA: TGTGCCAGCAGCCAAAGCGCTAGCGGGGGGGCCATTGGAGTAGAGACCCAGTACTTC. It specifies CASSQSASGGAIGVETQYF.

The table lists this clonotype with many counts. The CDR3 region is CASSLRMNTEAFF. The CDR3 DNA is TGTGCCAGCAGCTTACGTATGAACACTGAAGCTTTCTTT. The chain has TRBV7-3 and TRBJ1-1; D not resolved. The CDR3 is 13 amino acids. The germline V gene has CDR1 SGHTA and CDR2 FQGTGA. The germline V and J ends were trimmed by 2 bases and 0 bases, with 4 bases remaining between them.

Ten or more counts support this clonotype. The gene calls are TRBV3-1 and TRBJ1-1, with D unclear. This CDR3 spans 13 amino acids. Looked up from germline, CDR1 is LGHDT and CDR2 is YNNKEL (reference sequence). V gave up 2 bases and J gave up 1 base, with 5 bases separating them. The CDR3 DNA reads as TGTGCCAGCAGCCAAAACCAGAACACTGAAGCTTTCTTT. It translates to CASSQNQNTEAFF.

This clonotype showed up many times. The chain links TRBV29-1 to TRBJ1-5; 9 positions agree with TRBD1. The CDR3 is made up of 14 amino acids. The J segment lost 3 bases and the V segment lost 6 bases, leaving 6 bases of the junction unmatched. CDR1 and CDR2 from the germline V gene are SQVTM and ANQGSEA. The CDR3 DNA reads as TGCAGCGTGAAGGGACAGGGAGTCAATCAGCCCCAGCATTTT. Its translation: CSVKGQGVNQPQHF.

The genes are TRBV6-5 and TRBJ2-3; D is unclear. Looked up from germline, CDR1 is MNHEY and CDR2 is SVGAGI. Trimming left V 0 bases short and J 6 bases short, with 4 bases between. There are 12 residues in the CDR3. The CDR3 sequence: CASSYSEDTQYF. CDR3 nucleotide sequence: TGTGCCAGCAGTTACTCGGAGGATACGCAGTATTTT.

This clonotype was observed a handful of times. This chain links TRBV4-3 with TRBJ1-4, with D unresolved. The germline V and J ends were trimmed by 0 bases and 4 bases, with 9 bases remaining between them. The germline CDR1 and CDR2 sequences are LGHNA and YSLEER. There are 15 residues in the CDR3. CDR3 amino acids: CASSQDDTRNEKLFF. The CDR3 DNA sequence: TGCGCCAGCAGCCAAGATGATACACGTAATGAAAAACTGTTTTTT.

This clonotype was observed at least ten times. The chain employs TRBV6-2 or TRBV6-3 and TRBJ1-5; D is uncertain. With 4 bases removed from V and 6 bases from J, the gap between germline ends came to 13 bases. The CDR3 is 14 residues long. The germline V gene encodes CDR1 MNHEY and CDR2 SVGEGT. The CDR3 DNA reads TGTGCCAGCAGTTCCCCGCGTCCGCGTCAGCCCCAGCATTTT. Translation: CASSSPRPRQPQHF.

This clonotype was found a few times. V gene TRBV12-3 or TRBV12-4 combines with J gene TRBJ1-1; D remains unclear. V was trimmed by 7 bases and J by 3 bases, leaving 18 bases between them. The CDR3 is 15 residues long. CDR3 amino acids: CASILINGGYTEAFF. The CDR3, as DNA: TGTGCCAGCATCCTTATCAATGGAGGGTACACTGAAGCTTTCTTT.

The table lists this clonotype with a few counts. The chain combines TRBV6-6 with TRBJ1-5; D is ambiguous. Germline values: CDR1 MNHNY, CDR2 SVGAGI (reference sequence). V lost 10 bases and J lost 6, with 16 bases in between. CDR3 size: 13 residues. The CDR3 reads CATYQGMFQPQHF. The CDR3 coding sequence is TGTGCCACCTATCAAGGGATGTTTCAGCCCCAGCATTTT.